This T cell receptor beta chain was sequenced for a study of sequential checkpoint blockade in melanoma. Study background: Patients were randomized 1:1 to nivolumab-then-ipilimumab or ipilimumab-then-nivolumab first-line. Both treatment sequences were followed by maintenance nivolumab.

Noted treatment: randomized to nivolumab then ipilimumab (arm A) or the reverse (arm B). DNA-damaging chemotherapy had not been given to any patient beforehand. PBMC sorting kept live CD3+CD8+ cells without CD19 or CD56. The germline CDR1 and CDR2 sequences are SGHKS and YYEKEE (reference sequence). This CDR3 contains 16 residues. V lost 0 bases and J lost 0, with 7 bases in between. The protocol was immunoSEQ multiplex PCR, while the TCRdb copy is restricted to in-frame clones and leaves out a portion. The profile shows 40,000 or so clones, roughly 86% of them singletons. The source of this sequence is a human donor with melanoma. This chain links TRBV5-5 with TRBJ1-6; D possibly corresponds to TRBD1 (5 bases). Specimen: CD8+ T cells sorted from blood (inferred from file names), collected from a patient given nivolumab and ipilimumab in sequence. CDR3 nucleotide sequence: TGTGCCAGCAGCTTGGGGGGGGTCTCCTATAATTCACCCCTCCACTTT. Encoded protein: CASSLGGVSYNSPLHF.